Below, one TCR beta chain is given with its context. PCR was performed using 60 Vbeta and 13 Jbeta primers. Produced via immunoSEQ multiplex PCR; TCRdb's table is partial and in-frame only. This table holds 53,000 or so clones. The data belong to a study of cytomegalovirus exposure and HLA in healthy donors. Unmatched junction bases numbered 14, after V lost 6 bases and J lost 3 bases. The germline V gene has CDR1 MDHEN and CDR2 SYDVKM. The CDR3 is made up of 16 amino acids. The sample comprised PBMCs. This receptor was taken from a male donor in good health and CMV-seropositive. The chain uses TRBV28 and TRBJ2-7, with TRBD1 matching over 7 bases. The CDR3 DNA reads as TGTGCCAGCAGGACTGCAGGACAGGCGAATATCTACGAGCAGTACTTC. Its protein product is CASRTAGQANIYEQYF. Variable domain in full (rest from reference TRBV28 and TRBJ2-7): DVKVTQSSRYLVKRTGEKVFLECVQDMDHENMFWYRQDPGLGLRLIYFSYDVKMKEKGDIPEGYSVSREKKERFSLILESASTNQTSMYLCASRTAGQANIYEQYFGPGTRLTVT.